The 22 T cell receptor beta chains below come from one sample, sequenced in a study of CD8+CD57+ T cells in acquired aplastic anemia. An expansion of CD8+CD57+ cells by flow cytometry had been shown in patients chosen for sequencing. Genomic DNA provided the template from which TCR beta VDJ and CDR3 profiles were obtained. TCRdb redid the calling of the reads with MiXCR, one entry per CDR3 protein. The repertoire has 120,000 or so distinct CDR3 sequences, under 60% of them found once; the top ten carry 25% to 30%. The sequenced material came from sorted CD4+, CD8+, or CD8+CD57+ T cells (not recorded which) from PBMCs. The receptors shown here come from a human donor with aplastic anemia.

The J gene is TRBJ1-3, the V gene TRBV10-3, with TRBD1 matching over 10 bases. CDR3 length: 14 residues. Unmatched junction bases numbered 1, after V lost 4 bases and J lost 4 bases. CDR1 and CDR2 from the germline V gene are ENHRY and SYGVKD. The CDR3, as DNA: TGTGCCATCAGTGGGACAGGGGGAGGAAACACCATATATTTT. This gives the protein CAISGTGGGNTIYF.

The rearrangement links TRBV7-6 to TRBJ2-1; maybe TRBD1 (6 bases). The V end lost 1 base, the J end lost 4 bases, and 11 bases lay between the germline ends. From germline, CDR1 is SGHVS and CDR2 FNYEAQ. CDR3 length: 15 residues. CDR3 DNA sequence: TGTGCCAGCAGCTTAGGACTGACAGGTTACAATGAGCAGTTCTTC. It codes for CASSLGLTGYNEQFF.

About this clonotype itself: The junction does not match germline at one end; this may be a read error. V is TRBV10-2 and J is TRBJ1-6; D is unresolved. The CDR3 covers 13 residues. Germline values: CDR1 WSHSY, CDR2 SAAADI. CDR3 in DNA: TGTGCCAGCAGTGTTCGTGCGAATTCACCCCTCCACTTC. Translation gives CASSVRANSPLHF.

This sequence joins TRBV29-1 and TRBJ1-2; D gene unclear. The CDR3 extends over 8 amino acids. Deletions cut 7 bases from V and 6 bases from J, with 3 bases between. Germline lookup yields CDR1 SQVTM and CDR2 ANQGSEA. The CDR3 DNA reads TGCAGCGGGGATGGCTACACCTTC. It encodes CSGDGYTF.

This clonotype was observed a handful of times. V usage is TRBV2 and J usage is TRBJ2-7; 7 positions match TRBD1. The CDR3 has 13 amino acids. After removal of 6 bases from V and 6 bases from J, the junction contained 8 bases not matched to a gene. CDR1 is SNHLY, CDR2 FYNNEI, per germline. The CDR3 DNA is TGTGCCAGCAGAGTGACAGGGCTGGGCGAGCAGTACTTC. Protein product: CASRVTGLGEQYF.

This clonotype was observed once. V and J are TRBV29-1 and TRBJ1-1; TRBD1 might be the D (5 bases). The CDR3 sequence is 15 residues long. Per the germline V gene, CDR1 is SQVTM and CDR2 is ANQGSEA. The V end was cut by 6 bases, the J end by 0 bases, with 17 bases between. The CDR3, as DNA: TGCAGCGTCGCAATTCTTCGGGGGTTGAACACTGAAGCTTTCTTT. It encodes CSVAILRGLNTEAFF.

This clonotype showed up just a few times. The chain uses TRBV6-2 or TRBV6-3 and TRBJ2-4; 7 bases are shared with TRBD1. Trimming cost V 5 bases and J 8 bases; bases outside gene matches: 6. Germline V gene sequence: CDR1 MNHEY, CDR2 SVGEGT. The CDR3 is 13 amino acids. The CDR3 nucleotides read TGTGCCAGCAGTACAGGGGAGTGGCACATTCAGTACTTC. This encodes CASSTGEWHIQYF.

By share, this clonotype counts as medium-sized. The rearrangement links TRBV9 to TRBJ2-5; D is undetermined. The CDR3 is 10 residues long. Germline V gene lookup returns CDR1 SGDLS and CDR2 YYNGEE. The V gene lost 3 bases and the J gene lost 4 bases, with 1 base spanning the gap. This CDR3 reads CASSGETQYF. The CDR3 DNA is TGTGCCAGCAGCGGAGAGACCCAGTACTTC.

The chain recombines TRBV19 with TRBJ1-4, with D possibly TRBD1 on 5 matching bases. V lost 4 bases to trimming and J lost 0 bases, with 9 bases between them. Germline CDR1 and CDR2: LNHDA and SQIVND (reference sequence). The CDR3 is 15 amino acids. CDR3 coding DNA: TGTGCCAGTAGTACGAAGACAGCAACTAATGAAAAACTGTTTTTT. Protein: CASSTKTATNEKLFF.

This chain joins TRBV5-4 and TRBJ1-5; the D is unclear. CDR3 length: 14 amino acids. Deletions cut 1 base from V and 1 base from J, with 6 bases between. Germline CDR1 is SGHNT and CDR2 is YYREEE (reference sequence). As DNA, the CDR3 is TGTGCCAGCAGCTTGTACTCCAGCAATCAGCCCCAGCATTTT. The encoded protein is CASSLYSSNQPQHF.

In this sample, this clonotype turned up many times. The CDR3 nucleotides read TGTGCCAGCAGCTTAATGGGAGCTGGAAACACCATATATTTT. Translated, it gives CASSLMGAGNTIYF. This sequence joins TRBV11-1 and TRBJ1-3; D remains ambiguous. Trimming cost V 2 bases and J 2 bases, with 7 bases left between them. Germline lookup yields CDR1 SGHAT and CDR2 FQDESV (reference sequence). The CDR3 is 14 amino acids.

This chain joins TRBV2 and TRBJ2-7; TRBD1 aligns across 10 bases. Per the germline V gene, CDR1 is SNHLY and CDR2 is FYNNEI. The CDR3 loop spans 15 amino acids. Losses at the gene ends were 6 bases for V and 1 base for J; bases not matched to a gene: 6. The chain's CDR3 is CASRNRGQGSYEQYF. The CDR3 region has the DNA TGTGCCAGCAGAAACAGGGGACAGGGGTCCTACGAGCAGTACTTC.

The J gene is TRBJ2-3, the V gene TRBV4-1; D remains unclear. The CDR3 has 15 amino acids. Germline lookup yields CDR1 MGHRA and CDR2 YSYEKL. Trimming removed 1 base from V and 4 bases from J, with 12 bases in between. The CDR3 DNA reads TGCGCCAGCAGCCAAGTAGTCGAGGTAGCAGATACGCAGTATTTT. This sequence encodes CASSQVVEVADTQYF.

V is TRBV19 and J is TRBJ2-7; no clear D gene. The end of the DNA is better explained by TRBJ2-5, so the J call may be wrong. The CDR3 runs 14 residues. Germline V CDR1 and CDR2: LNHDA, SQIVND (reference sequence). This CDR3 is CASSKGPTQETQYF. The CDR3 region has the DNA TGTGCCAGTAGTAAGGGTCCGACCCAAGAGACCCAGTACTTC.

This clonotype was recorded many times. The chain combines TRBV5-1 with TRBJ2-1; the D gene is possibly TRBD2 (6 bases). The V gene lost 4 bases and the J gene lost 5 bases, with 16 bases spanning the gap. The CDR3 contains 15 residues. Per germline, CDR1 SGHRS and CDR2 YFSETQ. Here the CDR3 reads CASSRGRSSDNEQFF. CDR3 in DNA: TGCGCCAGCAGCCGAGGTCGATCTAGCGACAATGAGCAGTTCTTC.

This clonotype was seen many times. The chain joins TRBV7-2 to TRBJ2-7, with 7 nucleotides matching TRBD2. The V and J ends lost 1 base and 3 bases, in that order; junction bases with no gene match: 3. The CDR3 is 14 residues long. Germline V lookup: CDR1 SGHTA, CDR2 FQGNSA. The CDR3: CASSLGGLDYEQYF. CDR3 coding DNA: TGTGCCAGCAGCTTAGGAGGACTAGACTACGAGCAGTACTTC.

The chain joins TRBV12-3 or TRBV12-4 to TRBJ1-6; D not certain. This CDR3 region has 12 residues. The germline V and J ends were trimmed by 3 bases and 7 bases, with 4 bases remaining between them. Written as DNA, the CDR3 is TGTGCCAGCAGTTTCCCCAATTCACCCCTCCACTTT. Its translation is CASSFPNSPLHF.

This clonotype was seen only a few times. The V gene is TRBV24-1, the J gene TRBJ1-2; TRBD1 agrees at 11 bases. Unmatched junction bases numbered 0, after V lost 0 bases and J lost 7 bases. This CDR3 spans 14 amino acids. The germline CDR1 and CDR2 sequences are KGHDR and SFDVKD. CDR3 nucleotides: TGTGCCACCAGTGATTTGGGGACAGGGGGTGGCTACACCTTC. Amino acid sequence: CATSDLGTGGGYTF.

J is TRBJ2-5 and V is TRBV15; D is possibly TRBD1 or TRBD2 (6 bases each). The V and J ends lost 2 bases and 2 bases respectively, with 9 bases between them. The CDR3 loop spans 14 amino acids. Germline CDR1 reads LNHNV; CDR2 reads YYDKDF (reference sequence). CDR3 nucleotide sequence: TGTGCCACCAGCAGAAGGGGGGAACAAGAGACCCAGTACTTC. It yields the protein CATSRRGEQETQYF. Supplemented by reference TRBV15 and TRBJ2-5, the full variable domain reads DAMVIQNPRYQVTQFGKPVTLSCSQTLNHNVMYWYQQKSSQAPKLLFHYYDKDFNNEADTPDNFQSRRPNTSFCFLDIRSPGLGDTAMYLCATSRRGEQETQYFGPGTRLLVL.

The rearrangement joins TRBV7-2 to TRBJ1-6; D is possibly TRBD1 (6 bases). The CDR3 extends over 16 amino acids. Germline V gives CDR1 SGHTA, CDR2 FQGNSA. Trimming pared 0 bases from V and 8 bases from J, leaving 14 bases between. CDR3 nucleotides: TGTGCCAGCAGCTTAGCGCCTTCAGGGGTGGATTCACCCCTCCACTTT. Protein: CASSLAPSGVDSPLHF.

The chain employs TRBV10-3 and TRBJ2-7, with D unclear. V lost 3 bases and J lost 3, with 12 bases in between. The length of the CDR3 is 14 residues. The germline V gene has CDR1 ENHRY and CDR2 SYGVKD. The CDR3, as DNA: TGTGCCATCAGTGAAACCGACATCAACTACGAGCAGTACTTC. It is translated as CAISETDINYEQYF.

This clonotype was seen more than once but under ten times. The chain recombines TRBV25-1 with TRBJ1-1; D is ambiguous. The CDR3 spans 13 residues. V lost 3 bases and J 1 base, leaving 6 bases between the germline ends. Germline-derived CDR1 and CDR2 are MGHDK and SYGVNS. The CDR3 sequence: CASSDSWNTEAFF. The CDR3 DNA reads as TGTGCCAGCAGTGATTCGTGGAACACTGAAGCTTTCTTT.